Listed below are T cell receptor beta chains from one sample, sequenced in a study of CD8 T cells in Susac syndrome. MiXCR was run by TCRdb on the immunoSEQ multiplex PCR reads, yielding one entry per CDR3 protein. The sample has approximately 220,000 distinct CDR3 sequences, approximately 95% seen once; the top ten hold 0.082%. Sequenced: CD4+ T cells from PBMCs. The receptors derive from a human donor with multiple sclerosis. The CDR3 runs from the conserved cysteine through the conserved F or W. D genes are given only for firm matches. Rows may omit the clone size; those that give it use once, few, many or a size class.

clone size: NA; D gene: NA; V gene: TRBV12-3/TRBV12-4; J gene: TRBJ1-2; CDR3 protein: CASSFGGEDGYTF; CDR3 DNA: TGTGCCAGCAGTTTTGGAGGGGAGGATGGCTACACCTTC
clone size: NA; D gene: TRBD1; V gene: TRBV29-1; J gene: TRBJ1-1; CDR3 protein: CSASGTGGSFVENTEAFF; CDR3 DNA: TGCAGCGCTTCGGGGACAGGGGGCTCCTTTGTCGAGAACACTGAAGCTTTCTTT
clone size: NA; D gene: NA; V gene: TRBV30; J gene: TRBJ1-4; CDR3 protein: CAWKVEKLFF; CDR3 DNA: TGTGCCTGGAAAGTCGAAAAACTGTTTTTT
clone size: NA; D gene: NA; V gene: TRBV7-2; J gene: TRBJ2-5; CDR3 protein: CASSPAGGAETQYF; CDR3 DNA: TGTGCCAGCAGCCCAGCGGGCGGGGCGGAGACCCAGTACTTC
clone size: NA; D gene: TRBD1; V gene: TRBV25-1; J gene: TRBJ1-2; CDR3 protein: CASSGSGQVGYTF; CDR3 DNA: TGTGCCAGCAGTGGATCGGGACAGGTTGGCTACACCTTC
clone size: NA; D gene: NA; V gene: TRBV2; J gene: TRBJ1-1; CDR3 protein: CASGRDITEAFF; CDR3 DNA: TGTGCCAGCGGCAGGGACATCACTGAAGCTTTCTTT
clone size: NA; D gene: NA; V gene: TRBV12-3/TRBV12-4; J gene: TRBJ2-5; CDR3 protein: CASSPVGRHKETQYF; CDR3 DNA: TGTGCCAGCAGTCCCGTAGGGAGACATAAAGAGACCCAGTACTTC
clone size: NA; D gene: NA; V gene: TRBV6-5; J gene: TRBJ1-6; CDR3 protein: CASSYSLKSYNSPLHF; CDR3 DNA: TGTGCCAGCAGTTACTCCTTAAAGAGCTATAATTCACCCCTCCACTTT
clone size: NA; D gene: TRBD1; V gene: TRBV9; J gene: TRBJ1-1; CDR3 protein: CASSVLGQTNTEAFF; CDR3 DNA: TGTGCCAGCAGCGTCCTGGGACAGACGAACACTGAAGCTTTCTTT
clone size: NA; D gene: NA; V gene: TRBV9; J gene: TRBJ1-1; CDR3 protein: CASSPDGLHTEAFF; CDR3 DNA: TGTGCCAGCAGTCCCGACGGTCTTCACACTGAAGCTTTCTTT
clone size: once; D gene: NA; V gene: TRBV20-1; J gene: TRBJ2-5; CDR3 protein: CSAQGTPSGQETQYF; CDR3 DNA: TGCAGTGCTCAAGGAACACCCTCGGGGCAGGAGACCCAGTACTTC
clone size: NA; D gene: TRBD1; V gene: TRBV20-1; J gene: TRBJ1-1; CDR3 protein: CSASPRAGQGVGEAFF; CDR3 DNA: TGCAGTGCTTCCCCGAGAGCGGGACAGGGCGTGGGTGAAGCTTTCTTT
clone size: NA; D gene: TRBD2; V gene: TRBV19; J gene: TRBJ2-5; CDR3 protein: CASSMGLANQETQYF; CDR3 DNA: TGTGCCAGTAGTATGGGACTAGCTAATCAAGAGACCCAGTACTTC
clone size: NA; D gene: NA; V gene: TRBV19; J gene: TRBJ2-3; CDR3 protein: CASMPGRTDTQYF; CDR3 DNA: TGTGCCAGTATGCCGGGACGCACAGATACGCAGTATTTT
clone size: NA; D gene: NA; V gene: TRBV19; J gene: TRBJ2-2; CDR3 protein: CASRLQGGTGELFF; CDR3 DNA: TGTGCCAGTAGACTACAGGGAGGCACCGGGGAGCTGTTTTTT
clone size: NA; D gene: NA; V gene: TRBV3-1; J gene: TRBJ2-5; CDR3 protein: CASSPPPAAETQYF; CDR3 DNA: TGTGCCAGCAGCCCTCCGCCGGCCGCGGAGACCCAGTACTTC
clone size: few; D gene: TRBD2; V gene: TRBV12-3/TRBV12-4; J gene: TRBJ2-3; CDR3 protein: CASSQGLAGTDTQYF; CDR3 DNA: TGTGCCAGCAGCCAGGGACTAGCGGGAACAGATACGCAGTATTTT
clone size: NA; D gene: NA; V gene: TRBV20-1; J gene: TRBJ2-7; CDR3 protein: CSATGTDDEQYF; CDR3 DNA: TGCAGTGCTACCGGGACGGATGACGAGCAGTACTTC
clone size: NA; D gene: NA; V gene: TRBV27; J gene: TRBJ2-5; CDR3 protein: CASSPVTQETQYF; CDR3 DNA: TGTGCCAGCAGTCCAGTGACCCAAGAGACCCAGTACTTC
clone size: NA; D gene: NA; V gene: TRBV7-6; J gene: TRBJ2-1; CDR3 protein: CASSLFSNSYNEQFF; CDR3 DNA: TGTGCCAGCAGCTTATTCAGCAACTCCTACAATGAGCAGTTCTTC
clone size: NA; D gene: NA; V gene: TRBV29-1; J gene: TRBJ1-1; CDR3 protein: CSVSRDTEAFF; CDR3 DNA: TGCAGCGTTAGTAGGGACACTGAAGCTTTCTTT
clone size: NA; D gene: NA; V gene: TRBV5-4; J gene: TRBJ1-2; CDR3 protein: CASSLIGRNYGYTF; CDR3 DNA: TGTGCCAGCAGCTTGATCGGCAGAAACTATGGCTACACCTTC
clone size: once; D gene: TRBD2; V gene: TRBV20-1; J gene: TRBJ2-3; CDR3 protein: CSARTSGGAYTQYF; CDR3 DNA: TGCAGTGCTAGGACTAGCGGGGGGGCCTATACGCAGTATTTT
clone size: NA; D gene: NA; V gene: TRBV20-1; J gene: TRBJ2-5; CDR3 protein: CSARDWRELRGETQYF; CDR3 DNA: TGCAGTGCTAGAGACTGGCGGGAACTTCGGGGAGAGACCCAGTACTTC
clone size: NA; D gene: NA; V gene: TRBV7-3; J gene: TRBJ1-5; CDR3 protein: CASSLTSGQPQHF; CDR3 DNA: TGTGCCAGCAGCTTAACGTCGGGTCAGCCCCAGCATTTT
clone size: NA; D gene: TRBD1; V gene: TRBV7-2; J gene: TRBJ1-4; CDR3 protein: CASSLGTGKIGKLFF; CDR3 DNA: TGTGCCAGCAGCTTGGGGACAGGCAAAATAGGAAAACTGTTTTTT
clone size: NA; D gene: TRBD1; V gene: TRBV3-1; J gene: TRBJ2-3; CDR3 protein: CASSQRTGGRRDTQYF; CDR3 DNA: TGTGCCAGCAGCCAACGGACAGGGGGCCGTCGAGATACGCAGTATTTT
clone size: once; D gene: NA; V gene: TRBV9; J gene: TRBJ2-2; CDR3 protein: CASSVGHNTGELFF; CDR3 DNA: TGTGCCAGCAGCGTAGGACACAACACCGGGGAGCTGTTTTTT
clone size: once; D gene: NA; V gene: TRBV15; J gene: TRBJ2-1; CDR3 protein: CATSRSPGQTQDEQFF; CDR3 DNA: TGTGCCACCAGCAGATCGCCGGGGCAAACGCAAGATGAGCAGTTCTTC
clone size: NA; D gene: NA; V gene: TRBV25-1; J gene: TRBJ2-3; CDR3 protein: CASSEYRGTDTQYF; CDR3 DNA: TGTGCCAGCAGTGAATATCGGGGCACAGATACGCAGTATTTT
clone size: once; D gene: NA; V gene: TRBV29-1; J gene: TRBJ1-1; CDR3 protein: CSVAGQSEAFF; CDR3 DNA: TGCAGCGTTGCCGGACAGAGTGAAGCTTTCTTT
clone size: NA; D gene: NA; V gene: TRBV29-1; J gene: TRBJ2-7; CDR3 protein: CSVSDYRRAYEQYF; CDR3 DNA: TGCAGCGTTAGTGACTACCGGCGAGCCTACGAGCAGTACTTC
clone size: NA; D gene: TRBD2; V gene: TRBV25-1; J gene: TRBJ2-5; CDR3 protein: CASGLAGGPAGYF; CDR3 DNA: TGTGCCAGCGGACTAGCGGGGGGCCCGGCGGGGTACTTC
clone size: NA; D gene: TRBD1; V gene: TRBV12-5; J gene: TRBJ2-7; CDR3 protein: CASGSPSGTGEYSYEQYF; CDR3 DNA: TGTGCTAGTGGTTCTCCCTCCGGGACAGGAGAGTACTCCTACGAGCAGTACTTC
clone size: NA; D gene: NA; V gene: TRBV6-6; J gene: TRBJ2-5; CDR3 protein: CASSYGEETQYF; CDR3 DNA: TGTGCCAGCAGTTACGGGGAAGAGACCCAGTACTTC